This T cell receptor (beta chain) was identified during a study of T-cell reconstitution after alpha-beta-depleted transplantation in children. The CDR3 loop spans 14 amino acids. The V end was cut by 0 bases, the J end by 2 bases, with 7 bases between. The germline V gene encodes CDR1 LNHNV and CDR2 YYDKDF (reference sequence). This clonotype was counted ten times or more. TCRbeta library preparation incorporated unique molecular identifiers. MiXCR, run by TCRdb on the PCR reads, gives a single entry per CDR3 protein. Of hundreds of thousands of distinct CDR3 sequences in the sample, over 15% are singletons; the top ten hold about 1.1%.

Sequencing used PBMCs from the stem cell graft donor, obtained from the stem cell graft. This rearrangement joins TRBV15 to TRBJ1-1; D is unresolved. The clonotype was recovered from a human donor who donated a stem cell graft to a child with acute myeloid leukemia. Here the CDR3 DNA reads TGTGCCACCAGCAGAGATGCGACAAACACTGAAGCTTTCTTT. This sequence encodes CATSRDATNTEAFF.